These T cell receptor beta chains were read from a single sample in a study of regulatory T cells in long-lasting Graves disease. TCRdb re-derived calls from the multiplex PCR reads in MiXCR, one entry per CDR3 protein. The repertoire holds about 440,000 distinct CDR3 sequences, with more than 13% as singletons. The same sample was also studied in work on T cells in Graves' hyperthyroidism and ophthalmopathy.

Sample: peripheral blood mononuclear cells (PBMCs), taken at new diagnosis, from a patient treated with antithyroid drugs. These receptor sequences come from a woman between 25 and 40 years old with Graves disease. Both conserved end residues are part of each CDR3. D genes are given only for firm matches. A row's size may be missing; if present it is once, few, many or a size class.

many	14	TRBV28	TRBJ1-1	.	CASSLQEGFTEAFF	TGTGCCAGCAGTTTGCAGGAAGGGTTCACTGAAGCTTTCTTT
many	15	TRBV28	TRBJ2-7	TRBD2	CASSLPLAGAHEQYF	TGTGCCAGCAGTTTACCCTTAGCGGGAGCTCACGAGCAGTACTTC
many	13	TRBV30	TRBJ2-1	TRBD2	CAWSGREGFEQFF	TGTGCCTGGAGTGGACGGGAGGGCTTTGAGCAGTTCTTC
many	14	TRBV28	TRBJ2-7	.	CASSLRWEAYEQYF	TGTGCCAGCAGTTTAAGGTGGGAGGCCTACGAGCAGTACTTC
few	14	TRBV27	TRBJ1-6	.	CASSLVSFDSPLHF	TGTGCCAGCAGTTTGGTGTCCTTCGATTCACCCCTCCACTTT
many	13	TRBV12-3/TRBV12-4	TRBJ1-6	TRBD1	CASRGQGQSPLHF	TGTGCCAGCAGAGGACAGGGCCAATCACCCCTCCACTTT
many	15	TRBV3-1	TRBJ2-5	.	CASSPHSSDQETQYF	TGTGCCAGCAGCCCGCATTCTAGCGATCAAGAGACCCAGTACTTC
few	17	TRBV30	TRBJ2-3	TRBD2	CARSGAGGQKGTDTQYF	TGTGCGAGGAGCGGAGCGGGAGGTCAAAAGGGAACAGATACGCAGTATTTT
few	13	TRBV12-3/TRBV12-4	TRBJ2-5	.	CASSLGRYETQYF	TGTGCCAGCAGTTTGGGGCGGTATGAGACCCAGTACTTC
many	13	TRBV12-3/TRBV12-4	TRBJ1-2	.	CASSLSPYYGYTF	TGTGCCAGCAGTTTATCCCCTTACTATGGCTACACCTTC
once	13	TRBV30	TRBJ1-2	.	CAWSGGINYGYTF	TGTGCCTGGAGTGGGGGGATTAACTATGGCTACACCTTC
many	13	TRBV30	TRBJ2-1	.	CAWSVVGPNEQFF	TGTGCCTGGAGTGTTGTAGGGCCCAATGAGCAGTTCTTC
few	15	TRBV24-1	TRBJ2-5	TRBD1	CATSDRDRASKTQYF	TGTGCCACCAGTGATAGGGACAGGGCTTCGAAGACCCAGTACTTC
many	15	TRBV3-1	TRBJ2-7	TRBD1	CASSQGTGAFYEQYF	TGTGCCAGCAGCCAAGGGACAGGGGCCTTCTACGAGCAGTACTTC
few	17	TRBV18	TRBJ2-6	.	CASSPLDSTSGANVLTF	TGTGCCAGCTCACCATTGGACAGTACGTCTGGGGCCAACGTCCTGACTTTC
few	12	TRBV30	TRBJ1-1	.	CAWGLMNTEAFF	TGTGCCTGGGGTCTTATGAACACTGAAGCTTTCTTT
.	16	TRBV28	TRBJ1-2	.	CASSLWRGALHYGYTF	TGTGCCAGCAGTTTATGGAGGGGGGCCCTCCACTATGGCTACACCTTC
.	18	TRBV6-5	TRBJ2-3	TRBD2	CASSYRTSGSGLTDTQYF	TGTGCCAGCAGTTATAGGACTAGCGGGAGTGGACTCACAGATACGCAGTATTTT
once	14	TRBV5-1	TRBJ1-4	.	CASSLSMTNEKLFF	TGCGCCAGCAGCTTGTCGATGACGAATGAAAAACTGTTTTTT
many	16	TRBV5-1	TRBJ2-3	TRBD1	CASSFNRDSYTDTQYF	TGCGCCAGCAGCTTCAACCGGGACAGCTACACAGATACGCAGTATTTT
few	15	TRBV6-5	TRBJ1-5	.	CASSYRAGEGQPQHF	TGTGCCAGCAGTTACCGGGCAGGGGAGGGTCAGCCCCAGCATTTT
.	14	TRBV7-9	TRBJ1-1	TRBD1	CASSPGDRGTEAFF	TGTGCCAGCAGCCCGGGGGACAGGGGGACTGAAGCTTTCTTT
.	15	TRBV6-4	TRBJ1-1	.	CASSPYKGMHTEAFF	TGTGCCAGCAGTCCGTACAAGGGGATGCACACTGAAGCTTTCTTT
once	15	TRBV5-1	TRBJ2-1	.	CASSPYMGDYNEQFF	TGCGCCAGCAGCCCCTATATGGGCGACTACAATGAGCAGTTCTTC
.	13	TRBV30	TRBJ1-2	TRBD1	CAWWTGGLNGYTF	TGTGCCTGGTGGACAGGGGGCTTGAATGGCTACACCTTC
.	14	TRBV7-2	TRBJ2-1	TRBD2	CASESSGSHNEQFF	TGTGCCAGCGAATCTAGCGGGAGCCATAATGAGCAGTTCTTC
many	14	TRBV11-3	TRBJ2-3	.	CASSLNSLSDTQYF	TGTGCCAGCAGCTTAAACTCCCTTTCCGATACGCAGTATTTT
many	13	TRBV20-1	TRBJ1-5	TRBD1	CSAMDRALAPQHF	TGCAGTGCCATGGACAGGGCTCTAGCGCCCCAGCATTTT
.	15	TRBV12-3/TRBV12-4	TRBJ2-7	TRBD2	CASTDLAGVWKEQYF	TGTGCCAGCACGGATTTAGCGGGGGTCTGGAAAGAGCAGTACTTC
.	14	TRBV10-2	TRBJ1-2	.	CASSDLTDAYGYTF	TGCGCCAGCAGTGATTTGACGGATGCCTATGGCTACACCTTC
few	12	TRBV10-3	TRBJ2-5	.	CAISEREETQYF	TGTGCCATCAGTGAGAGGGAGGAGACCCAGTACTTC
.	17	TRBV5-1	TRBJ1-3	TRBD1	CASSLGYRGSSGNTIYF	TGCGCCAGCAGCTTGGGATACAGGGGGAGCTCTGGAAACACCATATATTTT
.	13	TRBV11-2	TRBJ1-3	.	CASSLNDGNTIYF	TGTGCCAGCAGCCTTAATGATGGAAACACCATATATTTT
many	15	TRBV7-2	TRBJ2-1	TRBD2	CASSSSSGSLYEQFF	TGTGCCAGCAGCTCCTCTAGCGGGAGTCTGTATGAGCAGTTCTTC
.	16	TRBV15	TRBJ1-4	.	CATKPSRRSLNEKLFF	TGTGCCACGAAACCGTCTCGCCGGAGCTTAAATGAAAAACTGTTTTTT
many	16	TRBV2	TRBJ2-5	TRBD1	CASTSGTGGVVETQYF	TGTGCCAGCACGTCGGGGACAGGGGGGGTGGTGGAGACCCAGTACTTC
many	14	TRBV3-1	TRBJ1-2	.	CASSQDVGVNGYTF	TGTGCCAGCAGCCAAGATGTGGGGGTAAATGGCTACACCTTC
.	16	TRBV9	TRBJ2-6	.	CASSAPENSGANVLTF	TGTGCCAGCAGCGCCCCAGAAAATTCTGGGGCCAACGTCCTGACTTTC
.	13	TRBV28	TRBJ2-1	.	CSSSFEDYNEQFF	TGTTCTAGCAGTTTTGAAGACTACAATGAGCAGTTCTTC
few	15	TRBV15	TRBJ2-4	.	CATSRDMIPKNIQYF	TGTGCCACCAGCAGAGATATGATCCCTAAAAACATTCAGTACTTC
few	11	TRBV19	TRBJ2-7	.	CASRAGSAQYF	TGTGCCAGTAGGGCAGGGTCTGCGCAGTACTTC
.	14	TRBV24-1	TRBJ2-7	TRBD2	CATSGVAGAGEQYF	TGTGCCACCAGTGGGGTAGCGGGAGCAGGCGAGCAGTACTTC
many	15	TRBV27	TRBJ1-1	TRBD1	CASSYLDRLNTEAFF	TGTGCCAGCAGCTATCTGGACAGGCTGAACACTGAAGCTTTCTTT
.	15	TRBV9	TRBJ2-2	.	CASSVGEGSFGELFF	TGTGCCAGCAGCGTAGGTGAGGGTAGCTTCGGGGAGCTGTTTTTT
.	17	TRBV9	TRBJ2-7	TRBD2	CASSGMPGAGGRGEQYF	TGTGCCAGCAGTGGAATGCCAGGGGCGGGGGGGCGAGGCGAGCAGTACTTC
many	15	TRBV6-2/TRBV6-3	TRBJ1-5	.	CASRRTGNGYQPQHF	TGTGCCAGCAGGAGAACAGGGAACGGGTATCAGCCCCAGCATTTT
many	17	TRBV7-3	TRBJ2-2	.	CASSLTGGLTIGGELFF	TGTGCCAGCAGCTTAACCGGTGGACTTACCATTGGCGGGGAGCTGTTTTTT
many	15	TRBV5-1	TRBJ2-3	TRBD2	CASSLSSGSSYTQYF	TGCGCCAGCAGCTTGTCTAGCGGGAGCAGCTATACGCAGTATTTT
many	16	TRBV28	TRBJ1-4	.	CASSFNRDVPNEKLFF	TGTGCCAGCAGTTTTAACAGGGACGTGCCTAATGAAAAACTGTTTTTT
.	16	TRBV9	TRBJ2-2	.	CASSPRTIGNTGELFF	TGTGCCAGCAGCCCACGGACTATTGGGAACACCGGGGAGCTGTTTTTT
few	15	TRBV3-1	TRBJ2-7	.	CASSPGPYDPYEQYF	TGTGCCAGCAGCCCGGGACCATACGACCCCTACGAGCAGTACTTC
many	15	TRBV5-1	TRBJ1-1	TRBD1	CASSDGTGGATEAFF	TGCGCCAGCAGCGATGGGACAGGGGGCGCGACTGAAGCTTTCTTT
many	16	TRBV18	TRBJ2-7	TRBD2	CASSPPVIAGAHEQYF	TGTGCCAGCTCACCACCGGTGATAGCGGGAGCCCACGAGCAGTACTTC